This T cell receptor beta chain comes out of a study of blood T cell repertoires in COVID-19. Across the whole study: Sites across the United States, Italy and Spain contributed samples from acute and convalescent COVID-19. PBMCs, B-cell-depleted T cells, or T cells provided the cDNA or gDNA that made up the material.

This CDR3 is 12 amino acids long. The germline V gene encodes CDR1 SGHRS and CDR2 YFSETQ. Trimming took off 6 bases at V and 5 bases at J, with 11 bases between the two ends. As handled by the study authors: Estimated nucleated cell counts came from reference gene primer amplification. Assay: immunoSEQ multiplex PCR; the TCRdb copy retains only in-frame clones and omits some. Clone size and the V and J calls come from that table; the DNA yielded D and trimming. The repertoire holds roughly 100,000 clones, with roughly 80% as singletons. V gene TRBV5-1 combines with J gene TRBJ1-1; tentatively, D is TRBD1 (5 bases). The sequencing input was peripheral blood. The sequence was obtained from a woman of 80 years or more with acute or convalescent COVID-19. The CDR3 sequence: CASKVGETEAFF. In DNA form, the CDR3 reads TGCGCCAGCAAGGTAGGGGAAACTGAAGCTTTCTTT.